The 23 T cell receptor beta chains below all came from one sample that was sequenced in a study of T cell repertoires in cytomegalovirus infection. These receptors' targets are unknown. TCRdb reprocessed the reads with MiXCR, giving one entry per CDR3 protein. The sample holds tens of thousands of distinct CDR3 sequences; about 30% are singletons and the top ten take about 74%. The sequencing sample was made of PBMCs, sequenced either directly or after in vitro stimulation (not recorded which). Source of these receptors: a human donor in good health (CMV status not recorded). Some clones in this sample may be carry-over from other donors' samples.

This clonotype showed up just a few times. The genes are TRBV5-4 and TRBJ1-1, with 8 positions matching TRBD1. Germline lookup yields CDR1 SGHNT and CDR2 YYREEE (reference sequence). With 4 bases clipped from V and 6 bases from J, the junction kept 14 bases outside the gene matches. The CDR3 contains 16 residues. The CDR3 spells CASSPKTGTGYSEAFF. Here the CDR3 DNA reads TGTGCCAGCAGCCCAAAAACCGGGACAGGATATTCTGAAGCTTTCTTT.

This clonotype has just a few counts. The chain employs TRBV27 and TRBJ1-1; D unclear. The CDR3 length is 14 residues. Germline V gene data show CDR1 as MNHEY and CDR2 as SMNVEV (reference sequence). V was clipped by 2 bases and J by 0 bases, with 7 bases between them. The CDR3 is CASSLRRMNTEAFF. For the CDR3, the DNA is TGTGCCAGCAGTTTAAGAAGAATGAACACTGAAGCTTTCTTT.

CDR3 sequence: CASSFSRASSYNSPLHF. The CDR3 DNA reads TGTGCCAGCAGCTTCTCCCGGGCTAGCTCCTATAATTCACCCCTCCACTTT. This chain links TRBV11-2 with TRBJ1-6; D gene ambiguous. Germline-derived CDR1 and CDR2 are SGHAT and FQNNGV. V was cut by 3 bases and J by 0 bases, with 12 bases left in between. The length of the CDR3 is 17 residues.

CDR3 residues: CASSIGRAGHTFF. In DNA, the CDR3 is TGTGCCAGTAGTATAGGACGTGCGGGCCATACTTTCTTT. V gene TRBV19 combines with J gene TRBJ1-1; D ambiguous. Germline lookup yields CDR1 LNHDA and CDR2 SQIVND (reference sequence). The CDR3 totals 13 residues. V lost 1 base and J 12 bases, leaving 15 bases between the germline ends. The full variable domain, its missing parts supplied by reference TRBV19 and TRBJ1-1, is DGGITQSPKYLFRKEGQNVTLSCEQNLNHDAMYWYRQDPGQGLRLIYYSQIVNDFQKGDIAEGYSVSREKKESFPLTVTSAQKNPTAFYLCASSIGRAGHTFFGQGTRLTVV.

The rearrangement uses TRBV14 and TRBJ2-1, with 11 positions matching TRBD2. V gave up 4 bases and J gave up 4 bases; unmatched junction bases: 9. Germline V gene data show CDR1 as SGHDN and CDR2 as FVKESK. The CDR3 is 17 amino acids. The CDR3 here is CASSRDATSGVYNEQFF. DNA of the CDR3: TGTGCCAGCAGCCGAGATGCGACTAGCGGGGTATACAATGAGCAGTTCTTC.

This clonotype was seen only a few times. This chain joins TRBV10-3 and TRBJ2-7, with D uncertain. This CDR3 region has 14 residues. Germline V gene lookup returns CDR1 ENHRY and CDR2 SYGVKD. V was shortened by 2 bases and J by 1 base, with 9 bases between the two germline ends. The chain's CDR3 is CAISESPRSYEQYF. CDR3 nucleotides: TGTGCCATCAGTGAGAGTCCCAGATCCTACGAGCAGTACTTC.

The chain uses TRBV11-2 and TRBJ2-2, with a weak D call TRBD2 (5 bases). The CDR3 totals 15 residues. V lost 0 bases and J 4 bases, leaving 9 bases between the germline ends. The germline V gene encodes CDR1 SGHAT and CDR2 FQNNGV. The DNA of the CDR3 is TGTGCCAGCAGCTTAGATCTGGACTTCACCGGGGAGCTGTTTTTT. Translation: CASSLDLDFTGELFF.

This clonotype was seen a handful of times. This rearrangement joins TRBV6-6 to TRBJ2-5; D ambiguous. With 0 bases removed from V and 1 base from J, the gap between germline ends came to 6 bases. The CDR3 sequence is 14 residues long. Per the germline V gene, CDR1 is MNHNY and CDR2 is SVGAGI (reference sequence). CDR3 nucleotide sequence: TGTGCCAGCAGTTACTCATCATCCCAAGAGACCCAGTACTTC. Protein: CASSYSSSQETQYF.

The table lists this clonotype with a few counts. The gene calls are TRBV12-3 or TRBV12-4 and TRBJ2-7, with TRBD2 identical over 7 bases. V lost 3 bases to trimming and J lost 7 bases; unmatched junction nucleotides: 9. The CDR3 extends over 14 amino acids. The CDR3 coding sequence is TGTGCCAGCAGTTTGTCTCTAGCGGTGGGGGAGCAGTACTTC. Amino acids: CASSLSLAVGEQYF.

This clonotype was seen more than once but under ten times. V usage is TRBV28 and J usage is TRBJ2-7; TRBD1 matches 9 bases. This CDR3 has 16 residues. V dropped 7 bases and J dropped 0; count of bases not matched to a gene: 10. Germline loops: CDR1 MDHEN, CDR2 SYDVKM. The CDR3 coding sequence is TGTGCCAGCACCCCCCCGGGACAGGGACCCTCCTACGAGCAGTACTTC. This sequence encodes CASTPPGQGPSYEQYF.

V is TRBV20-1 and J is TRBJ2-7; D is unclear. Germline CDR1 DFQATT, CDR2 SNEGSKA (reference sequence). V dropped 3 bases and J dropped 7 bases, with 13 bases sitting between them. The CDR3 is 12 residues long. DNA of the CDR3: TGCAGTGCTAGTTTGGCCTACGGGGAGCAGTACTTC. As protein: CSASLAYGEQYF.

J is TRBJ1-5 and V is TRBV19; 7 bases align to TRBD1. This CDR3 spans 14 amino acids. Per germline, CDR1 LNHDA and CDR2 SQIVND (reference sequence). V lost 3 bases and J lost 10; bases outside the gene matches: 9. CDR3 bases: TGTGCCAGTAGTATCCCCAGGACAGGTCGCCCCCAGCATTTT. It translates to CASSIPRTGRPQHF.

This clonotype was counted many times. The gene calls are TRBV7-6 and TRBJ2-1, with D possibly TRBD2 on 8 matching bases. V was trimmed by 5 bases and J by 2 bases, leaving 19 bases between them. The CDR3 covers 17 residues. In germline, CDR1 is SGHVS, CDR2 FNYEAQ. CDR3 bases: TGTGCCAGCAGCCCCCGTCAGGGGGGACTAGCCTACAATGAGCAGTTCTTC. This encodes CASSPRQGGLAYNEQFF. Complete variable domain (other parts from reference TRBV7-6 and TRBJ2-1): GAGVSQSPRYKVTKRGQDVALRCDPISGHVSLYWYRQALGQGPEFLTYFNYEAQQDKSGLPNDRFSAERPEGSISTLTIQRTEQRDSAMYRCASSPRQGGLAYNEQFFGPGTRLTVL.

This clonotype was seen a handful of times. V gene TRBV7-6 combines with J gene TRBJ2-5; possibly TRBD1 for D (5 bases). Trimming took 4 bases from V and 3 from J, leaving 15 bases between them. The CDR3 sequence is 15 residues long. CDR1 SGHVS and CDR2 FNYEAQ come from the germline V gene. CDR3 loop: CASSSPTEPKETQYF. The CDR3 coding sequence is TGTGCCAGCAGCTCACCGACAGAGCCTAAAGAGACCCAGTACTTC.

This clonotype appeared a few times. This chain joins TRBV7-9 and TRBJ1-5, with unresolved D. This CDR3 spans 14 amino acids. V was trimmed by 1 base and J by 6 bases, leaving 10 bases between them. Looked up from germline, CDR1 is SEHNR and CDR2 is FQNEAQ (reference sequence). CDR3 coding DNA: TGTGCCAGCAGCTTAGAGTCTTGGGGTCAGCCCCAGCATTTT. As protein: CASSLESWGQPQHF. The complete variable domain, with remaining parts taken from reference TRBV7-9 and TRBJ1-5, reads DTGVSQNPRHKITKRGQNVTFRCDPISEHNRLYWYRQTLGQGPEFLTYFQNEAQLEKSRLLSDRFSAERPKGSFSTLEIQRTEQGDSAMYLCASSLESWGQPQHFGDGTRLSIL.

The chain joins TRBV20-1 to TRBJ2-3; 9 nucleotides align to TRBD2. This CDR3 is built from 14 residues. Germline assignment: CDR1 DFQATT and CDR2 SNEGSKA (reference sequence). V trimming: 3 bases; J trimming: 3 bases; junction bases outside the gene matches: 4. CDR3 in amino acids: CSARPLAGTDTQYF. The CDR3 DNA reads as TGCAGTGCTAGGCCCCTAGCGGGGACAGATACGCAGTATTTT.

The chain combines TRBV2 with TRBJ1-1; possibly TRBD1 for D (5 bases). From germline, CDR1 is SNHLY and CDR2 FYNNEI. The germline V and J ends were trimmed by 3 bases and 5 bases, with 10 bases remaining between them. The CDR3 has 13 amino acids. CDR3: CASSDEGQTEAFF. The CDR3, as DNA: TGTGCCAGCAGTGACGAGGGGCAAACTGAAGCTTTCTTT.

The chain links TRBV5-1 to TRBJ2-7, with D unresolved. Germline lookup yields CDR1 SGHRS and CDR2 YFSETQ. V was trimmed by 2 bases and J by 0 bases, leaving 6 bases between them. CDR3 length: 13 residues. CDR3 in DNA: TGCGCCAGCAGCTTCCCGGGCTCCTACGAGCAGTACTTC. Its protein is CASSFPGSYEQYF.

The DNA of the CDR3 is TGTGCCATCAGTGAGTCAAGCGGGACAGATACGCAGTATTTT. It is translated as CAISESSGTDTQYF. The chain carries TRBV10-3 and TRBJ2-3, with a weak D call TRBD2 (6 bases). Germline V lookup: CDR1 ENHRY, CDR2 SYGVKD. The CDR3 runs to 14 residues. V gave up 0 bases and J gave up 3 bases, with 7 bases separating them.

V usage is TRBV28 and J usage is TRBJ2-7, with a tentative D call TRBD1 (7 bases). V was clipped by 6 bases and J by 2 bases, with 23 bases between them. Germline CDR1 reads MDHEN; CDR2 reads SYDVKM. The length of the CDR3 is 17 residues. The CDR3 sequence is CASSRGVGGGGTYEQYF. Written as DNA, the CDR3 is TGTGCCAGCAGCAGGGGGGTAGGGGGCGGTGGGACCTACGAGCAGTACTTC.

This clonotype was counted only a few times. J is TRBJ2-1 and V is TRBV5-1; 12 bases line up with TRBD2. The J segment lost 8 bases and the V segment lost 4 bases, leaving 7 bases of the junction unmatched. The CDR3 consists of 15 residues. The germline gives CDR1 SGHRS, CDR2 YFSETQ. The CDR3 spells CASSRTSGETHEQFF. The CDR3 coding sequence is TGCGCCAGCAGCAGGACTAGCGGGGAAACGCATGAGCAGTTCTTC.

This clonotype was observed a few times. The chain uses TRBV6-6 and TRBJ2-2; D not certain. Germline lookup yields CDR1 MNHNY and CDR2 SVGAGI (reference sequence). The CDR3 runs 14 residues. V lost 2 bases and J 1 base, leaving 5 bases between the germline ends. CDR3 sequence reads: CASSYGENTGELFF. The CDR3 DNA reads TGTGCCAGCAGTTACGGGGAGAACACCGGGGAGCTGTTTTTT.

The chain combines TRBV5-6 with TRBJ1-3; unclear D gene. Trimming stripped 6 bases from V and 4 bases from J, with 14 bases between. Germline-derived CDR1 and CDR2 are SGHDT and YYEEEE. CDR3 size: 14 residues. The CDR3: CASILKAGGNTIYF. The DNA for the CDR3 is TGTGCCAGCATCCTAAAGGCGGGAGGAAACACCATATATTTT.